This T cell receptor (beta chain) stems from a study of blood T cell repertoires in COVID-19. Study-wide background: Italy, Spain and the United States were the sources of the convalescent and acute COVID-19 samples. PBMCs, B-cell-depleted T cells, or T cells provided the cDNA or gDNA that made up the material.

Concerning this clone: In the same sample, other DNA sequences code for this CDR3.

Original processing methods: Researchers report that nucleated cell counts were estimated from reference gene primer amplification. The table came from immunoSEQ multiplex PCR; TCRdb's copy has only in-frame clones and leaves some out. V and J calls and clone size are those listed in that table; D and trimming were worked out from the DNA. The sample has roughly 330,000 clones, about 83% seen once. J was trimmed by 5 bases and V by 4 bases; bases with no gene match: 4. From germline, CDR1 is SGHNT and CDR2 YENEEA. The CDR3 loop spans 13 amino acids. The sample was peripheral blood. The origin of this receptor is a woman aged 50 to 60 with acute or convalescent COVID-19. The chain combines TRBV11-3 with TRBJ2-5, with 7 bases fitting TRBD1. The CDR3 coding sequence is TGTGCCAGCAGCTCAACAGGGGTCGAGACCCAGTACTTC. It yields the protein CASSSTGVETQYF.